The following is a T cell receptor beta chain sequence with its context. Its antigen is undetermined. Unique molecular identifiers were incorporated during preparation of the TCRbeta library. TCRdb analysed the PCR reads with MiXCR anew, one entry per CDR3 protein. The table includes some 350,000 distinct CDR3 sequences, 15% to 20% detected once. The data derive from a study of T-cell reconstitution after alpha-beta-depleted transplantation in children. In germline, CDR1 is LGHNA, CDR2 YSLEER. This CDR3 is built from 15 residues. Trimming pared 0 bases from V and 6 bases from J, leaving 11 bases between. Overall study findings and caveats: Reportedly, roughly two months post-transplant, alpha-beta T cells arose from several hundred expanded graft clones. Diversity and T-cell counts at one year after transplant derived mostly from new T cells.

The chain combines TRBV4-3 with TRBJ2-2, with D tentatively TRBD1 or TRBD2 (5 bases each). Sequenced material: PBMCs, mostly from graft donor cells, taken 360 days after TCRalphabeta/CD19-depleted stem cell transplant. This TCR was sampled from a male patient aged 2-9 years who had a stem cell transplant for acute lymphoblastic leukemia, so the T cells may come from the graft donor. CDR3 amino acids: CASSQDREIPGELFF. As DNA, the CDR3 is TGCGCCAGCAGCCAAGACAGGGAGATCCCCGGGGAGCTGTTTTTT.